Listed here is a single T cell receptor beta chain. Libraries were prepared by immunoSEQ multiplex PCR; TCRdb keeps only in-frame clonotypes and omits some of them. The sample lists more than 100,000 clones; about 90% were seen once. The source of the sample is a study of T cell responses to AZD1222 COVID-19 vaccine. Trimming left V 4 bases short and J 1 base short, with 13 bases between. This CDR3 spans 15 amino acids. CDR1 is SGHAT, CDR2 FQNNGV, per germline. The TCR was taken from an adult in good health. Sequences were derived from peripheral blood, sampled on day 0 of AZD1222 vaccination. The chain combines TRBV11-2 with TRBJ1-1; D not resolved. The CDR3 nucleotides read TGTGCCAGCAGCTCGATCGGGGATGGGAACACTGAAGCTTTCTTT. Translating it yields CASSSIGDGNTEAFF.